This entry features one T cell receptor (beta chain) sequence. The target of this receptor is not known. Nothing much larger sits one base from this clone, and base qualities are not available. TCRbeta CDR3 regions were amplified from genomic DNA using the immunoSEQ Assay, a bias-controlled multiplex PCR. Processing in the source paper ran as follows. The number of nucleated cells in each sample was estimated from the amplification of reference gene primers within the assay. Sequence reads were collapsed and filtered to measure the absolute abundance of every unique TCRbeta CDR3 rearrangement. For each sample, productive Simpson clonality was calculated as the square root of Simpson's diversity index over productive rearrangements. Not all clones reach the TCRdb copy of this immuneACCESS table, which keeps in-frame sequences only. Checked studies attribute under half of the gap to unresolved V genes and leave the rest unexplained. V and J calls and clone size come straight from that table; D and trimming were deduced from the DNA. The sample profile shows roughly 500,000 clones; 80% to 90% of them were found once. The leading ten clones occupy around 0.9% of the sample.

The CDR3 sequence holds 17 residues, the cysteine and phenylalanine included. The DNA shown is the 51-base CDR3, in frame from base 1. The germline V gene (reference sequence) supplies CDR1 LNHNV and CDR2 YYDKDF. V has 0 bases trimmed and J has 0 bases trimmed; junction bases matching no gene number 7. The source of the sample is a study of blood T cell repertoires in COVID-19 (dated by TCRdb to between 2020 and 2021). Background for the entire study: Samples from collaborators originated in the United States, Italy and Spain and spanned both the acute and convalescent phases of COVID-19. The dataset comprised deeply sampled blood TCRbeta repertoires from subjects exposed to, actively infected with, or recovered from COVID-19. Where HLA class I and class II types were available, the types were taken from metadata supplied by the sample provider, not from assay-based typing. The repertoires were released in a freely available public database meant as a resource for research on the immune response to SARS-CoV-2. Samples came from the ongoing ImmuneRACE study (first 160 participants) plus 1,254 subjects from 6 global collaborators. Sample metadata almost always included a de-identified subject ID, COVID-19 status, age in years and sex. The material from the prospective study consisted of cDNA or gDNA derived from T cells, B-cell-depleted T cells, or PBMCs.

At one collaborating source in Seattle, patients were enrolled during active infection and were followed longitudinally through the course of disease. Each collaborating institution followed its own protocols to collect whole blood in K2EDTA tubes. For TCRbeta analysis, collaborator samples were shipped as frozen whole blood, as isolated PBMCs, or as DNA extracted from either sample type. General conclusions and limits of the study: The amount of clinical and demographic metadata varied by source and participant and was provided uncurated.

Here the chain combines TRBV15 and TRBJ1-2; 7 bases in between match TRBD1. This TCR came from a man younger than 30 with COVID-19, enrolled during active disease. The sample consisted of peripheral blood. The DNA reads TGTGCCACCAGCAGAGATCTCGGGCAGGGGGCTAACTATGGCTACACCTTC. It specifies CATSRDLGQGANYGYTF.